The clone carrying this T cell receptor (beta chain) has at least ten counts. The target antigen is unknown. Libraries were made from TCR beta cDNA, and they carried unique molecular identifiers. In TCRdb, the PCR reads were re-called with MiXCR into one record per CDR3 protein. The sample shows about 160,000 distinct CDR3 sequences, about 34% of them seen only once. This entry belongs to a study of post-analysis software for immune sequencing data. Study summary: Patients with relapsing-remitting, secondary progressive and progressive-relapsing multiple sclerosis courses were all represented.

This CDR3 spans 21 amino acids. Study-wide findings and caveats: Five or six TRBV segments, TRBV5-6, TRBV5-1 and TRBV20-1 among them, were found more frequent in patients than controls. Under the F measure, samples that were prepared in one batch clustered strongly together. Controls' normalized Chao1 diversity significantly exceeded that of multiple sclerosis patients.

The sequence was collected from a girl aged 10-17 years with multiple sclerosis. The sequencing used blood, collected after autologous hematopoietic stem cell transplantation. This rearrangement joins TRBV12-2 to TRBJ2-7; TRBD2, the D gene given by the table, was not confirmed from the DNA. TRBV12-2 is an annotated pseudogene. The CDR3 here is CASRLAHPGYSGGIKPHEQYF. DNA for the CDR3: TGTGCAAGTCGCTTAGCGCACCCTGGATACTCGGGCGGGATAAAGCCCCACGAGCAGTACTTC.